The 20 T cell receptor beta chains given below trace back to one sample, sequenced in a study of cytotoxic CD8 clonotypes in ibrutinib-treated CLL. TCRdb's table, derived via immunoSEQ multiplex PCR, lists solely in-frame clones and lacks some. The sample contains some 310,000 clones, around four fifths of which appear only once. The material sequenced was PBMCs, taken before ibrutinib treatment. Source of these receptors: a human donor with chronic lymphocytic leukemia.

V usage is TRBV28 and J usage is TRBJ1-5, with 7 bases matching TRBD1. V shed 6 bases and J 2 bases; nucleotides not matched to a gene: 4. This CDR3 region has 14 residues. Germline CDR1 reads MDHEN; CDR2 reads SYDVKM. CDR3 amino acids: CASRDRKGNQPQHF. CDR3 nucleotides: TGTGCCAGCAGGGACAGGAAGGGCAATCAGCCCCAGCATTTT.

V and J are TRBV7-2 and TRBJ2-3, with 7 bases fitting TRBD2. From germline, CDR1 is SGHTA and CDR2 FQGNSA. The CDR3 spans 14 residues. The junction had 4 bases not matched to a gene; V was cut back by 1 base and J by 6 bases. CDR3 in amino acids: CASSLGTRADTQYF. CDR3 nucleotides: TGTGCCAGCAGCTTAGGGACTAGAGCTGATACGCAGTATTTT.

V is TRBV29-1 and J is TRBJ2-2; 7 bases map to TRBD2. The CDR3 has 15 residues. V shed 3 bases, J shed 1 base, and the junction held 5 bases outside the gene matches. Germline V gene lookup returns CDR1 SQVTM and CDR2 ANQGSEA. CDR3 region: CSVDGSGGNTGELFF. The CDR3 DNA reads as TGCAGCGTTGATGGGTCGGGAGGGAACACCGGGGAGCTGTTTTTT.

A word on this clone: The junction and the germline gene differ at one end; a read error may be behind it. This chain joins TRBV27 and TRBJ2-2; no clear D gene. From germline, CDR1 is MNHEY and CDR2 SMNVEV (reference sequence). The CDR3 spans 16 residues. CDR3 residues: CASSLSRRKNAGELFF. Written as DNA, the CDR3 is TGTGCCAGCAGTTTATCTCGCAGGAAGAACGCCGGGGAGCTGTTTTTT.

The chain recombines TRBV28 with TRBJ2-7; D possibly corresponds to TRBD1 (6 bases). The V end was cut by 4 bases, the J end by 6 bases, with 13 bases between. Germline V CDR1 and CDR2: MDHEN, SYDVKM. CDR3 length: 13 amino acids. The CDR3 nucleotides read TGTGCCAGCAGTTCCGGGACACGGCGCGAGCAGTACTTC. Encoded protein: CASSSGTRREQYF.

The chain recombines TRBV27 with TRBJ2-3; D is unresolved. V was pared by 4 bases and J by 1 base, with 6 bases between. Germline CDR1 is MNHEY and CDR2 is SMNVEV (reference sequence). The CDR3 is 13 residues long. The CDR3 loop reads CASSWGGTDTQYF. CDR3 DNA sequence: TGTGCCAGCAGTTGGGGTGGCACAGATACGCAGTATTTT.

In DNA form, the CDR3 reads TGCGCCAGCAGCCAAGAATGGCTAGCTGGAACCTACAATGAGCAGTTCTTC. Protein: CASSQEWLAGTYNEQFF. This chain connects TRBV4-3 to TRBJ2-1; a weak D match, TRBD2 (5 bases). Trimming removed 0 bases from V and 2 bases from J, with 14 bases in between. The CDR3 runs 17 residues. Germline CDR1 reads LGHNA; CDR2 reads YSLEER.

This rearrangement joins TRBV29-1 to TRBJ2-7, with a possible D match to TRBD1 (5 bases). Germline V gene sequence: CDR1 SQVTM, CDR2 ANQGSEA. The CDR3 length is 11 residues. Trimming left V 7 bases short and J 7 bases short, with 14 bases between. The CDR3 nucleotides are TGCAGCGCATTAGCTTCAGGGGAGCAGTACTTC. This codes for CSALASGEQYF.

This chain joins TRBV19 and TRBJ1-1; no definite D call. The CDR3 is 12 amino acids. Germline CDR1 LNHDA, CDR2 SQIVND (reference sequence). The V end was cut by 5 bases, the J end by 6 bases, with 10 bases between. The CDR3 spells CASSYRRAEAFF. In nucleotides, the CDR3 is TGTGCCAGTAGTTATCGACGGGCTGAAGCTTTCTTT.

The chain joins TRBV9 to TRBJ2-7; 9 bases align to TRBD1. The CDR3 covers 16 residues. V lost 4 bases to trimming and J lost 4 bases; unmatched junction nucleotides: 12. The V gene's germline CDR1 is SGDLS and CDR2 YYNGEE. Written as DNA, the CDR3 is TGTGCCAGCAGCCCTTCCCCCGGGACAGGGTGGTACGAGCAGTACTTC. It is translated as CASSPSPGTGWYEQYF.

A single count supports this clone. The chain combines TRBV7-8 with TRBJ1-4; D call uncertain. Germline assignment: CDR1 SGHVS and CDR2 FQNEAQ. V was shortened by 2 bases and J by 7 bases, with 8 bases between the two germline ends. CDR3 length equals 13 residues. The CDR3 here is CASSLRVSEKLFF. CDR3 nucleotides: TGTGCCAGCAGCTTACGGGTCTCTGAAAAACTGTTTTTT.

This clone was recorded once. The V and J genes are TRBV6-6 and TRBJ1-4; TRBD1 aligns across 11 bases. Per the germline V gene, CDR1 is MNHNY and CDR2 is SVGAGI (reference sequence). V shed 6 bases, J shed 6 bases, and the junction held 9 bases outside the gene matches. CDR3 length equals 16 residues. CDR3 sequence: CASRSRPGQGDEKLFF. In DNA, the CDR3 is TGTGCCAGCAGATCGAGGCCGGGACAGGGGGATGAAAAACTGTTTTTT.

This clone has more than one count but fewer than ten. The chain carries TRBV5-1 and TRBJ2-1, with TRBD2 matching 7 bases. The CDR3 spans 15 residues. Germline-derived CDR1 and CDR2 are SGHRS and YFSETQ. The ends lost 2 bases at V and 5 bases at J; junction bases unmatched: 7. The CDR3 coding sequence is TGCGCCAGCAGCTTAGCGGGGAGGGATGACAATGAGCAGTTCTTC. It yields the protein CASSLAGRDDNEQFF.

This chain links TRBV9 with TRBJ2-1; 12 bases align to TRBD2. J lost 12 bases, V lost 0 bases, and 4 bases had no gene match. The CDR3 length is 14 residues. Germline lookup yields CDR1 SGDLS and CDR2 YYNGEE. CDR3 protein: CASSVGLAGGTQFF. Written as DNA, the CDR3 is TGTGCCAGCAGCGTAGGCCTAGCGGGAGGGACGCAGTTCTTC.

This clone was found a few times. The V gene is TRBV29-1, the J gene TRBJ1-2; D unresolved. V was trimmed by 7 bases and J by 7 bases, leaving 13 bases between them. Per germline, CDR1 SQVTM and CDR2 ANQGSEA. The CDR3 loop spans 11 amino acids. CDR3 in amino acids: CSAEGRGGYTF. The CDR3 DNA reads as TGCAGCGCCGAAGGACGGGGTGGCTACACCTTC.

The chain recombines TRBV5-1 with TRBJ2-5; 8 nucleotides line up with TRBD1. CDR3 length equals 16 residues. The V gene's germline CDR1 is SGHRS and CDR2 YFSETQ. The V gene end was trimmed by 3 bases and the J gene end by 1 base; junction bases not matched to a gene: 8. The CDR3 bases are TGCGCCAGCAGCTGGACAGGGTTGCGGTCCCAAGAGACCCAGTACTTC. This gives the protein CASSWTGLRSQETQYF. Drawing the rest from reference TRBV5-1 and TRBJ2-5, the complete variable domain is KAGVTQTPRYLIKTRGQQVTLSCSPISGHRSVSWYQQTPGQGLQFLFEYFSETQRNKGNFPGRFSGRQFSNSRSEMNVSTLELGDSALYLCASSWTGLRSQETQYFGPGTRLLVL.

V gene TRBV4-1 combines with J gene TRBJ1-2; D is uncertain. Deletions cut 2 bases from V and 5 bases from J, with 9 bases between. Germline loops: CDR1 MGHRA, CDR2 YSYEKL. This CDR3 has 13 residues. CDR3 DNA: TGCGCCAGCAGCCAAAGTGTTCAGTATGGCTACACCTTC. Amino acid sequence: CASSQSVQYGYTF.

This clone was counted between two and nine times. This chain uses TRBV6-1 with TRBJ2-6; D is tentatively TRBD1 or TRBD2 (5 bases each). V was cut by 3 bases and J by 4 bases, with 13 bases left in between. Germline CDR1 and CDR2: MNHNS and SASEGT. The CDR3 totals 16 residues. The CDR3 reads CASSEVFGGGANVLTF. In DNA, the CDR3 is TGTGCCAGCAGTGAGGTCTTTGGGGGAGGGGCCAACGTCCTGACTTTC.

This chain connects TRBV6-1 to TRBJ1-1; D is uncertain. There are 11 residues in the CDR3. Germline values: CDR1 MNHNS, CDR2 SASEGT. V was trimmed by 6 bases and J by 7 bases, leaving 9 bases between them. The CDR3 bases are TGTGCCAGCAGCAGAGACCGTGAAGCTTTCTTT. This sequence encodes CASSRDREAFF.

This chain links TRBV5-1 with TRBJ2-1, with 9 bases aligning to TRBD1. The CDR3 runs 15 residues. Germline trimming cut 4 bases from V and 7 bases from J; bases unmatched to any gene: 9. Germline V gene sequence: CDR1 SGHRS, CDR2 YFSETQ. CDR3 bases: TGCGCCAGCAGCGTGACCGGGACAGGGAGGAATGAGCAGTTCTTC. As protein: CASSVTGTGRNEQFF.